This T cell receptor (beta chain) was identified in a study of cytomegalovirus exposure and HLA in healthy donors. Generated by immunoSEQ multiplex PCR, the TCRdb table keeps only in-frame clones and is missing some. The data hold around 140,000 clones, with 89% observed a single time. The germline CDR1 and CDR2 sequences are ENHRY and SYGVKD. V lost 11 bases, J lost 1 base, and 27 bases lay in between. The CDR3 has 18 amino acids. The sample comprised PBMCs. This TCR came from a woman aged 18-30 years in good health and CMV-seronegative. The chain joins TRBV10-3 to TRBJ1-5, with a possible D match to TRBD1 (6 bases). The CDR3 DNA reads as TGTGCCGTTTATCGACAGGCGCCAGAGGGAGGGAGCAATCAGCCCCAGCATTTT. It specifies CAVYRQAPEGGSNQPQHF.